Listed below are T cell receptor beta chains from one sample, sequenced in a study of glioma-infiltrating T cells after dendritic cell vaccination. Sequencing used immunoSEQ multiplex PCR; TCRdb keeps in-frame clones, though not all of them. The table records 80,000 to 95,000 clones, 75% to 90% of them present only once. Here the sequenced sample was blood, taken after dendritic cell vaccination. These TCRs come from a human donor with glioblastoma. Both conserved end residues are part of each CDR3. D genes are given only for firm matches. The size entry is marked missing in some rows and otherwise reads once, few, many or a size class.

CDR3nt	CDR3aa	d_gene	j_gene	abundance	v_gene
TGCGCCAGCAGCTTGGCCGGAGGCAGGGGATATCCCTACGAGCAGTACTTC	CASSLAGGRGYPYEQYF	.	TRBJ2-7	few	TRBV5-1
TGTGCCAGCAGTGAAAGGACAGGGGGTCAGCCCCAGCATTTT	CASSERTGGQPQHF	TRBD1	TRBJ1-5	.	TRBV6-1
TGTGCCAGTAGTATAGCGGGTGACAATCAGCCCCAGCATTTT	CASSIAGDNQPQHF	.	TRBJ1-5	few	TRBV19
TGTGCCAGCAGCCAAGGGCAGGGTCTAGTCGAGCAGTTCTTC	CASSQGQGLVEQFF	.	TRBJ2-1	.	TRBV4-2
TGCAGCGTTGAACCACTGACAGGAAACACCATATATTTT	CSVEPLTGNTIYF	.	TRBJ1-3	.	TRBV29-1
TGCAGCGTTGAAGGGCGCTTGGGGGCCCACGAGCAGTACTTC	CSVEGRLGAHEQYF	.	TRBJ2-7	.	TRBV29-1
TGTGCCAGCAGCTTTGACAGGCTCACTAGCACAGATACGCAGTATTTT	CASSFDRLTSTDTQYF	.	TRBJ2-3	once	TRBV7-6
TGTGCCAGCAGCGCAGGGGATAAGAACACTGAAGCTTTCTTT	CASSAGDKNTEAFF	.	TRBJ1-1	.	TRBV9
TGTGCCAGCAGTGAAGGCCAGGGCGATGGCTACACCTTC	CASSEGQGDGYTF	.	TRBJ1-2	.	TRBV6-1
TGTGCCAGCTCGACGGGACAGGGAGGGGCAGATACGCAGTATTTT	CASSTGQGGADTQYF	TRBD1	TRBJ2-3	.	TRBV18
TGCGCCAGCAGCTTTAACAGGGTAGGGGAAAAACTGTTTTTT	CASSFNRVGEKLFF	.	TRBJ1-4	.	TRBV5-1
TGTGCCAGCAGCGCACTACGCGGGGCGGGATACACAGATACGCAGTATTTT	CASSALRGAGYTDTQYF	.	TRBJ2-3	.	TRBV7-3
TGTGCCAGCTCATCGACAGTGTACGAGCAGTACTTC	CASSSTVYEQYF	.	TRBJ2-7	.	TRBV18
TGTGCCAGCAGCTCACAGGGGCCTCAGGAGACCCAGTACTTC	CASSSQGPQETQYF	TRBD1	TRBJ2-5	once	TRBV7-2
TGCAGCGTCCAAGGTGGGGCAAACCTGGAGACCCAGTACTTC	CSVQGGANLETQYF	.	TRBJ2-5	.	TRBV29-1
TGTGCCAGCACTTCCCCGGGACAGAACTACAATGAGCAGTTCTTC	CASTSPGQNYNEQFF	TRBD1	TRBJ2-1	.	TRBV28
TGTGCCATCAGTGACGGGCGGGGGGTTCTCTACGAGCAGTACTTC	CAISDGRGVLYEQYF	TRBD2	TRBJ2-7	.	TRBV10-3
TGTGCCAGCAGTTCCAGACAAAATGCCCCCAATCAGCCCCAGCATTTT	CASSSRQNAPNQPQHF	.	TRBJ1-5	.	TRBV28
TGCGCCAGCAGCTTGCGCAGTAATGGCGTCATCGGGGCTTTCTTT	CASSLRSNGVIGAFF	.	TRBJ1-1	once	TRBV5-1
TGCAGCCCACAGGTGAACACTGAAGCTTTCTTT	CSPQVNTEAFF	.	TRBJ1-1	.	TRBV29-1
TGTGCCAGCAGCCTAAACCGGGGGGGCCATTACAATGAGCAGTTCTTC	CASSLNRGGHYNEQFF	TRBD2	TRBJ2-1	.	TRBV7-8
TGTGCCAGCAGCCCGGGACTCACAGATACGCAGTATTTT	CASSPGLTDTQYF	.	TRBJ2-3	.	TRBV7-2
TGTGCCAGCAGCTTAGCGTTTAGCGGGGACCAAGAGACCCAGTACTTC	CASSLAFSGDQETQYF	TRBD2	TRBJ2-5	.	TRBV7-9
TGTGCCATCAGTGAGTCGGGCGGTAGGAGGCAGGAAAACACTGAAGCTTTCTTT	CAISESGGRRQENTEAFF	.	TRBJ1-1	once	TRBV10-3
TGCGCCAGCAGAGAAAGGTACAGGGGTGAAGATACGCAGTATTTT	CASRERYRGEDTQYF	TRBD1	TRBJ2-3	.	TRBV5-1
TGCAGCGTTGATTTTGGGCTAGCGGTTTACAATGAGCAGTTCTTC	CSVDFGLAVYNEQFF	TRBD2	TRBJ2-1	.	TRBV29-1
TGTGCCAGCACCCACGTTTTGAGGGCCTCCTACGAGCAGTACTTC	CASTHVLRASYEQYF	.	TRBJ2-7	.	TRBV11-2
TGTGCCAGCAGCGTAGCGGCTCACAGTTCCGATGCAACTAATGAAAAACTGTTTTTT	CASSVAAHSSDATNEKLFF	.	TRBJ1-4	.	TRBV9
TGTGCCAGCAGTGAATGGGTCGGGGGCTACACCTTC	CASSEWVGGYTF	.	TRBJ1-2	.	TRBV2
TGTGCCAGTAGTACTTCCGGGACAGGGGGCGATCAGCCCCAGCATTTT	CASSTSGTGGDQPQHF	TRBD1	TRBJ1-5	.	TRBV19
TGTGCCAGCAGTCCGCGGGACAGGGTATTTCTCTACAATGAGCAGTTCTTC	CASSPRDRVFLYNEQFF	TRBD1	TRBJ2-1	.	TRBV25-1
TGTGCCAGCAGTGAGACAGGGAGTCGTGGGACCCAGTACTTC	CASSETGSRGTQYF	TRBD1	TRBJ2-5	.	TRBV6-1
TGTGCCTGGAGTGTTTGGCAGGGGGCAAGCAATGAGCAGTTCTTC	CAWSVWQGASNEQFF	TRBD1	TRBJ2-1	.	TRBV30
TGCGCCAGCAGCCAAGAAGGGGACAGGGAAGAGACCCAGTACTTC	CASSQEGDREETQYF	TRBD1	TRBJ2-5	.	TRBV4-1
TGTGCCAGCAGTGAAGATGCAGGGGGTAATTCACCCCTCCACTTT	CASSEDAGGNSPLHF	TRBD1	TRBJ1-6	.	TRBV6-4
TGTGCCAGCATCACATTGGACACCTTCTCCTACGAGCAGTACTTC	CASITLDTFSYEQYF	.	TRBJ2-7	.	TRBV14
TGTGCCAGCAGCTTATGGCAGGCCCCCTACAATGAGCAGTTCTTC	CASSLWQAPYNEQFF	.	TRBJ2-1	.	TRBV7-9